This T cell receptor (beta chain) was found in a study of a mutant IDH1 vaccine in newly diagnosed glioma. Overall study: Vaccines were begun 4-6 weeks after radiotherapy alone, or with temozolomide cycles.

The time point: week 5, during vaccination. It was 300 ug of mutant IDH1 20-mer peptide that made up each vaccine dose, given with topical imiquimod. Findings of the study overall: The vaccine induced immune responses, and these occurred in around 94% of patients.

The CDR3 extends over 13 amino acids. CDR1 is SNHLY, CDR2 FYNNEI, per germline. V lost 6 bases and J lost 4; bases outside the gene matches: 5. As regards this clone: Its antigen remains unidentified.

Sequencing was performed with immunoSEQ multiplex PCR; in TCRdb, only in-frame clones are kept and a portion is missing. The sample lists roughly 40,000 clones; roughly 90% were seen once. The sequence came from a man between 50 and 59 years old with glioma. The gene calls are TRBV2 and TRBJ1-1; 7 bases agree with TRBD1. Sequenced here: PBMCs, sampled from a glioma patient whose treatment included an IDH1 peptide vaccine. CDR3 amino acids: CASRATGRTEAFF. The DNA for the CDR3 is TGTGCCAGCAGGGCGACAGGGCGCACTGAAGCTTTCTTT.